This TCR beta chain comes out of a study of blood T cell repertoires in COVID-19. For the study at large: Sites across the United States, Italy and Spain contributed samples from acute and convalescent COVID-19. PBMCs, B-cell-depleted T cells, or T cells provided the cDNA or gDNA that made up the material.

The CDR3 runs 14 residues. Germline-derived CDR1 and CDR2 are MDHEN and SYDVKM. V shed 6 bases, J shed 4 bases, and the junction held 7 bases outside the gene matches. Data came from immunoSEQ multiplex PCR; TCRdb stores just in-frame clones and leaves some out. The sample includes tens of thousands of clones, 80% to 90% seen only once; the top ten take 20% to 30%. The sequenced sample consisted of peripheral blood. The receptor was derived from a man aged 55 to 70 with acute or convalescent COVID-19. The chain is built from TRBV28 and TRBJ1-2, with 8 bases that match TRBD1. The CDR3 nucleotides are TGTGCCAGCAGCGCAGGGGGCGGTGTCTATGGCTACACCTTC. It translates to CASSAGGGVYGYTF.